This record covers a single T cell receptor beta chain. Other nucleotide sequences from this sample produce the same CDR3. The entry originates in a study of blood T cell repertoires in COVID-19. The wider study: Researchers got acute and convalescent COVID-19 samples from the United States, Italy and Spain.

Cohorts were based on clinical histories the participants reported. Authors' processing steps: The authors estimated nucleated cell counts from reference gene primer amplification. Generated by immunoSEQ multiplex PCR, the TCRdb table keeps only in-frame clones and is missing some. For V, J and clone size, that table is used; D and trimming come from the DNA. Among about 400,000 clones, approximately 90% were seen once, and the ten largest hold 10%. Losses at the gene ends were 0 bases for V and 7 bases for J; bases not matched to a gene: 3. The CDR3 is 14 residues long. Germline-derived CDR1 and CDR2 are SGDLS and YYNGEE.

Sequencing used PBMCs or T cells enriched from blood (not recorded which). The receptor was isolated from a woman in her forties or fifties who had recovered from COVID-19. J is TRBJ2-1 and V is TRBV9, with TRBD2 identical over 8 bases. Here the CDR3 DNA reads TGTGCCAGCAGCGTAGCGGGGGGGAAGAATGAGCAGTTCTTC. Translated, it gives CASSVAGGKNEQFF.